This TCR beta chain derives from a study of T cell repertoires in cytomegalovirus infection. Study-level points and caveats: Cumulative public TCR beta family frequency identified carriers of CMV plus the relevant HLA.

MiXCR, applied by TCRdb to the reads, yields one record per CDR3 protein. The data show some 280,000 distinct CDR3 sequences, around 13% seen once. The CDR3 totals 14 residues. The V and J ends lost 0 bases and 2 bases respectively, with 5 bases between them. The germline CDR1 and CDR2 sequences are SGHTA and FQGNSA. This clonotype was found many times. What it recognizes is unknown. This clonotype originated in a human donor in good health (CMV status not recorded). Some clones in this sample may be carry-over from other donors' samples. The V call is TRBV7-2, the J call TRBJ1-3; the D is unclear. The source material was PBMCs. CDR3 amino acids: CASSLAGAGNTIYF. The CDR3 DNA reads as TGTGCCAGCAGCTTAGCTGGGGCTGGAAACACCATATATTTT.